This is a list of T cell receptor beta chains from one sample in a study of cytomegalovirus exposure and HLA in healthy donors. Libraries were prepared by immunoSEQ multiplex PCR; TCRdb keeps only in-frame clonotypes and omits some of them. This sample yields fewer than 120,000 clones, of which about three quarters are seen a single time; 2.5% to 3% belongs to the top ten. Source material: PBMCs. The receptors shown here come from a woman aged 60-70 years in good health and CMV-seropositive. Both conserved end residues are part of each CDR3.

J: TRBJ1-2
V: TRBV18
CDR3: CASSPLEGGFFSGYTF

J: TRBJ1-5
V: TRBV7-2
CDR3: CASSPGLRNNQPQHF

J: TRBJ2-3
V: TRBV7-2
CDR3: CASSLVHTDTQYF

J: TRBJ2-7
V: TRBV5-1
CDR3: CASSFVTSGYEQYF

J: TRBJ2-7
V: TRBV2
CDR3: CASSIASAFSYEQYF

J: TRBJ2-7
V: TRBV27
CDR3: CASSYLGQGFSYEQYF

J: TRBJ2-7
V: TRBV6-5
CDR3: CASTAGGEQYF

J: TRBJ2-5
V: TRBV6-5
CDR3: CASSEVGGETQYF

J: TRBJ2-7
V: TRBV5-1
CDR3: CASSLNGQSLVYEQYF

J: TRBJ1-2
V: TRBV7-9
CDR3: CASSFGQGADGYTF

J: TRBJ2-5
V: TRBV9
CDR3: CASSPRGGRAMVETQYF

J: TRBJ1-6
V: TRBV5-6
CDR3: CASSYGSAGDNSPLHF

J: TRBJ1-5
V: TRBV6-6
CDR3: CASSYVTNPSNQPQHF

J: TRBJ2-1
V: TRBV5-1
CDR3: CASSFRPDGGEQFF

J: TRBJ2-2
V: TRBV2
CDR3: CASSQEGTGSTGELFF

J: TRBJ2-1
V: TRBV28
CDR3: CASSLRDRDYNEQFF

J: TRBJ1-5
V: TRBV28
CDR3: CASSFSRGQPQHF

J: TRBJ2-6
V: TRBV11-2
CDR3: CASSLGVRASGANVLTF

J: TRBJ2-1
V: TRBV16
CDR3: CASSQSFGTGRNEQFF

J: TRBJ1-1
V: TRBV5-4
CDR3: CASSLAGGDTEAFF

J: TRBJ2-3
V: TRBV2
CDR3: CASRTSGSTDTQYF

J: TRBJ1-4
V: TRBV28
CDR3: CASSFQGLKEKLFF

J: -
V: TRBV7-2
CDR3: CASSLVIAGGPHEQYF

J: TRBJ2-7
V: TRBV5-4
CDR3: CASSPTGGRPNEQYF

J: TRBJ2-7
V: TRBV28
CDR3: CASSLSGTGYEQYF

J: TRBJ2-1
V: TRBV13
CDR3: CASSSSGGRMYEQFF

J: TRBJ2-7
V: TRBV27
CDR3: CASSRTREFYEQYF

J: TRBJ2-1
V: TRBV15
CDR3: CATSWDRPSYNEQFF

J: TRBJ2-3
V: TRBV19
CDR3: CASKAGHSTDTQYF

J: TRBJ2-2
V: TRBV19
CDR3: CASIPGTSGTGELFF

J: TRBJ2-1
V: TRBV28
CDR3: CASSLDPAGESRDEQFF

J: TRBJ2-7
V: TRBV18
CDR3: CASSVGTGQYEQYF

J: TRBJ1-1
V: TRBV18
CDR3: CASGDSQNTEAFF

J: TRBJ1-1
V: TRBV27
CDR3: CASSPRTGGNTEAFF

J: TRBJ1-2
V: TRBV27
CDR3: CASSPAGAANYGYTF

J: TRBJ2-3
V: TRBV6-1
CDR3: CAVEAGNTDTQYF

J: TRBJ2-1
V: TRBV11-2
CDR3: CASSSTRGQGFNEQFF

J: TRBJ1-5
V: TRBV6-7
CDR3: CASSYLRDRGRDQPQHF

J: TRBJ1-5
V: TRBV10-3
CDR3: CAISESGQRSNQPQHF

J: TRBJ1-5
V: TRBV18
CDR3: CASSPAGMGNQPQHF

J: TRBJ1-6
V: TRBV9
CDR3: CASSPDRGSYNSPLHF

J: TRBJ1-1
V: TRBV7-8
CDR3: CASSLEGGVSTEAFF

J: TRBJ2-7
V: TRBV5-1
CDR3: CASSLFSAGLAIVPSYEQYF

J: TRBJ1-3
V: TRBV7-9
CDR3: CASSLMRDRGNTIYF

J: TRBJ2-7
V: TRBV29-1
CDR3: CSVGGLAGGPSRYEQYF

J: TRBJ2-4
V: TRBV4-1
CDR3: CASSQDRDRGTLAKNIQYF

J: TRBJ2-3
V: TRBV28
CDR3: CASSFLASPVASADTQYF

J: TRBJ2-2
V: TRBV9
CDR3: CASSVGQRVRELFF

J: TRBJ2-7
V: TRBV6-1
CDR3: CASPGLAGDEEQYF

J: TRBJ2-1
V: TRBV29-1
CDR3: CSVELPGQGIGEQFF

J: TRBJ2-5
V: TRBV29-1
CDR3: CSVGRVGGEETQYF

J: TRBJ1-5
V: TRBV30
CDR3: CAWSVLDSNQPQHF